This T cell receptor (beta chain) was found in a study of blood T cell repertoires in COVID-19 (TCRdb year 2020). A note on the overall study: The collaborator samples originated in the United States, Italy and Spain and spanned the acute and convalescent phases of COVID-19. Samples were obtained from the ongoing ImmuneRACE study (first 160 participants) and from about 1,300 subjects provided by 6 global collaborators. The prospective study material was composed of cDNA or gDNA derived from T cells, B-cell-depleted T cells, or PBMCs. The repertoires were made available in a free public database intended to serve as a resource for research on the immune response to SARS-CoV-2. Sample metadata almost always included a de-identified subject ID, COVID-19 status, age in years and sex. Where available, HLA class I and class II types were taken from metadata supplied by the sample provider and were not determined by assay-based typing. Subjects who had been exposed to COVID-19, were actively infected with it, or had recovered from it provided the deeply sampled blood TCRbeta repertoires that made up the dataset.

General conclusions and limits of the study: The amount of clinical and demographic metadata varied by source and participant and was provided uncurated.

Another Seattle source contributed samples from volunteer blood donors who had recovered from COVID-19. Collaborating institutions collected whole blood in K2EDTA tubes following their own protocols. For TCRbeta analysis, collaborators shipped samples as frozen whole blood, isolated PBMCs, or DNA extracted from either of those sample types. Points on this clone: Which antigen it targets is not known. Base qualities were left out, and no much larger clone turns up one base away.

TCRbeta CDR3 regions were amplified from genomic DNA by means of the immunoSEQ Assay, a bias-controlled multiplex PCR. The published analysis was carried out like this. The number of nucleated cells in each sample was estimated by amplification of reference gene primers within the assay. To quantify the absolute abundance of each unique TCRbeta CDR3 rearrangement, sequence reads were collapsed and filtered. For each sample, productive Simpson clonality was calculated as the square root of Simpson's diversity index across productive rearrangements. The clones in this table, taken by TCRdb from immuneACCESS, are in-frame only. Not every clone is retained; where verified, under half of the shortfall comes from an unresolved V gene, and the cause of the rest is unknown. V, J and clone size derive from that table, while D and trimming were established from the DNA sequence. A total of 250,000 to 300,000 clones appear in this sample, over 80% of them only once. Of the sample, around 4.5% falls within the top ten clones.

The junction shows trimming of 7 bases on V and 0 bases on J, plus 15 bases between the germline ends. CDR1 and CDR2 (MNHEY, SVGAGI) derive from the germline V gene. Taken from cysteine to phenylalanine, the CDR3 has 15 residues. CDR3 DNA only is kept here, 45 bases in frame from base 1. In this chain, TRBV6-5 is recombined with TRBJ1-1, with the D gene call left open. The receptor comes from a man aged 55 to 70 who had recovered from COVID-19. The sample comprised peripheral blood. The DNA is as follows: TGTGCCAGCACTACCGACTGGCCAGTGAACACTGAAGCTTTCTTT. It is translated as CASTTDWPVNTEAFF.